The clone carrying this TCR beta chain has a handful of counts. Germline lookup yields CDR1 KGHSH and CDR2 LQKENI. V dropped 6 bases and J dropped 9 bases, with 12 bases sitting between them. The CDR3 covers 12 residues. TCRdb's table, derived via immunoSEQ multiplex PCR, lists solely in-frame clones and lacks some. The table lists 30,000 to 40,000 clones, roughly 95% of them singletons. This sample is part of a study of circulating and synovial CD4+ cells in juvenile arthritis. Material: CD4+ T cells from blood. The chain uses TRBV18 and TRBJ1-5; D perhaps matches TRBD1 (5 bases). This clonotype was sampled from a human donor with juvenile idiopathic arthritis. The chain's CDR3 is CASSATALPQHF. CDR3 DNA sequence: TGTGCCAGCTCCGCGACAGCTCTGCCCCAGCATTTT.